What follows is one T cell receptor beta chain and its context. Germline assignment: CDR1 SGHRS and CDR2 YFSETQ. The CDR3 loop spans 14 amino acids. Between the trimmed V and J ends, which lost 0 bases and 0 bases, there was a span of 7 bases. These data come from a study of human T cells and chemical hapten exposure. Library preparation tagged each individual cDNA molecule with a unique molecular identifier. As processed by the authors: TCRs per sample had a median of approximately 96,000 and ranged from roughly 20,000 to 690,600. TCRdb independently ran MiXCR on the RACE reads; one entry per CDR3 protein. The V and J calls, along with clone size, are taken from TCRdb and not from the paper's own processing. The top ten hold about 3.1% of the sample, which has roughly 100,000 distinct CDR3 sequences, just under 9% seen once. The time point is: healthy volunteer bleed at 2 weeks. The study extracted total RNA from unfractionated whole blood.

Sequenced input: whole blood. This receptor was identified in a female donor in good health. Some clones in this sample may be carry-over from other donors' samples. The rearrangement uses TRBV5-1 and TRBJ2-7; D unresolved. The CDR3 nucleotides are TGCGCCAGCAGCTTGGAGGGCCCCTCCTACGAGCAGTACTTC. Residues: CASSLEGPSYEQYF.